The entry below gives a single T cell receptor (beta chain) sequence along with its context. Participants, roughly 18 to 90 years old, spanned around 25 US areas. No more than 2 weeks before study entry, exposed participants had met a case of COVID-19. The CDR3 runs 14 residues. These data come from a study of blood T cell repertoires in COVID-19. Study overall: Acute-phase and convalescent COVID-19 samples originated in the United States, Italy and Spain.

Study processing details: The assay estimated nucleated cells by amplifying reference gene primers. The protocol was immunoSEQ multiplex PCR, while the TCRdb copy is restricted to in-frame clones and leaves out a portion. V, J and clone size are taken as reported in that table, and D and trimming were inferred from the DNA itself. The table includes 130,000 to 150,000 clones, around 84% detected once. V and J are TRBV21-1 and TRBJ2-2; the D call of TRBD1 is as the table states it, not checked on the DNA. TRBV21-1 has pseudogene status. The clonotype comes from a woman between 45 and 65 years old who had been exposed to COVID-19. The sequenced sample consisted of PBMCs or T cells enriched from blood (not recorded which). The CDR3 DNA sequence: TGTGCCAGCAGCAAGGAGACAGGTTCCGGGGAGCTGTTTTTT. Translating it yields CASSKETGSGELFF.